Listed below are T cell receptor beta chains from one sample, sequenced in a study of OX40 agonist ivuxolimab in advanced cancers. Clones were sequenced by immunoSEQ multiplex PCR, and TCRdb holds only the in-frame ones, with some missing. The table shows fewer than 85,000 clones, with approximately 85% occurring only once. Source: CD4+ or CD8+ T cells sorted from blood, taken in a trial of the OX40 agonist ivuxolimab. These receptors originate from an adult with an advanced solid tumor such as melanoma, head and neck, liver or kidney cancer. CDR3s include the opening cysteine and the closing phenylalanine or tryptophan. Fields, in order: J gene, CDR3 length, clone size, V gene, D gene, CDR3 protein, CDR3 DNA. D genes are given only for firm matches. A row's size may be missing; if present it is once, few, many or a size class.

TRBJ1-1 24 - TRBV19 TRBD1 CASTYGPTSRGLGPSPQMNTEAFF TGTGCCAGTACCTATGGTCCCACGTCCAGGGGGTTAGGGCCCAGTCCACAAATGAACACTGAAGCTTTCTTT
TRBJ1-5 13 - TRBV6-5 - CASSYGDIPPQHF TGTGCCAGCAGTTACGGGGACATACCACCCCAGCATTTT
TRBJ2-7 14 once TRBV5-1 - CASSWTASSYEQYF TGCGCCAGCAGCTGGACCGCTAGCTCCTACGAGCAGTACTTC
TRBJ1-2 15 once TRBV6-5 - CASSPGTSANYGYTF TGTGCCAGCAGCCCCGGGACCTCCGCTAACTATGGCTACACCTTC
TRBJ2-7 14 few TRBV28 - CASSSPGYSYEQYF TGTGCCAGCAGTTCTCCGGGTTATTCCTACGAGCAGTACTTC
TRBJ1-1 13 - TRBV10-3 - CAISAGGYAEAFF TGTGCCATCAGTGCGGGGGGCTACGCTGAAGCTTTCTTT
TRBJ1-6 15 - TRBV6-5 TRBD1 CASSAGQGYNSPLHF TGTGCCAGCAGTGCGGGACAGGGGTATAATTCACCCCTCCACTTT
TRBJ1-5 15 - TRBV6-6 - CASSRTEYSNQPQHF TGTGCCAGCAGTAGGACAGAGTATAGCAATCAGCCCCAGCATTTT
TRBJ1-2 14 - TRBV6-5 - CASSRTWREGGYTF TGTGCCAGCAGCCGAACGTGGAGGGAGGGCGGCTACACCTTC
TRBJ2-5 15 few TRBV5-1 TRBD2 CASSRLAGDGETQYF TGCGCCAGCAGCCGACTAGCGGGAGACGGGGAGACCCAGTACTTC
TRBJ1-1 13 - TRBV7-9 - CASRTGQNTEAFF TGTGCCAGCAGGACGGGACAGAACACTGAAGCTTTCTTT
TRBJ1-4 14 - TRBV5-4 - CASTFGTGNEKLFF TGTGCCAGCACCTTCGGGACGGGGAATGAAAAACTGTTTTTT
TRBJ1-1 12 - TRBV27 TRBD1 CASSTQGTEAFF TGTGCCAGCAGCACACAGGGGACTGAAGCTTTCTTT
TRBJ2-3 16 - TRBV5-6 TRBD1 CASSKGTGGRTDTQYF TGTGCCAGCAGCAAAGGGACAGGGGGACGCACAGATACGCAGTATTTT
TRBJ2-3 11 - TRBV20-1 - CSASPTDTQYF TGCAGTGCTAGCCCCACAGATACGCAGTATTTT
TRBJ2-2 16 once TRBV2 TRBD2 CASSEALAGDTGELFF TGTGCCAGCAGTGAAGCCCTAGCGGGAGACACCGGGGAGCTGTTTTTT
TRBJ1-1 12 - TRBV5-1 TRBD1 CASSTGTAEAFF TGCGCCAGCAGCACCGGGACAGCTGAAGCTTTCTTT
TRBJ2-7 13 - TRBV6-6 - CASSYGDSSEQYF TGTGCCAGCAGTTACGGTGACTCCTCCGAGCAGTACTTC
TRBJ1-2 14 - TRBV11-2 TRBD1 CASSLDRTGDGYTF TGTGCCAGCAGCTTAGATAGGACAGGGGATGGCTACACCTTC
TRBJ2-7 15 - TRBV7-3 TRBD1 CASSFKAGTGYEQYF TGTGCCAGCAGCTTCAAAGCCGGGACAGGCTACGAGCAGTACTTC
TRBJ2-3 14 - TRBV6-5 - CASSPGKLTDTQYF TGTGCCAGCAGTCCAGGGAAACTCACAGATACGCAGTATTTT
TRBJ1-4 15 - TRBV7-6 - CASKTDRLGNEKLFF TGTGCCAGCAAGACTGACAGGCTTGGTAATGAAAAACTGTTTTTT
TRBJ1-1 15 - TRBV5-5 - CASSLEAVMNTEAFF TGTGCCAGCAGCTTAGAAGCTGTTATGAACACTGAAGCTTTCTTT
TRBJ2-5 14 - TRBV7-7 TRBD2 CASSPGPSGETQYF TGTGCCAGCAGCCCGGGCCCTAGCGGTGAGACCCAGTACTTC
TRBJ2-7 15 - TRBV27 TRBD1 CASSLRGQELYEQYF TGTGCCAGCAGTTTGAGGGGACAGGAGCTCTACGAGCAGTACTTC
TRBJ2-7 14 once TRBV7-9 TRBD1 CASSLWGQKYEQYF TGTGCCAGCAGCTTATGGGGACAGAAATACGAGCAGTACTTC
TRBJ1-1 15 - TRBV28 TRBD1 CASRARDRVRWQAFF TGTGCCAGCAGGGCCCGAGACAGGGTAAGGTGGCAAGCTTTCTTT
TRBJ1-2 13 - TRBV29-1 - CSVEEGQFYGYTF TGCAGCGTTGAAGAAGGACAGTTCTATGGCTACACCTTC
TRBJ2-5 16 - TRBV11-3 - CASSLGQTTFWETQYF TGTGCCAGCAGCTTAGGGCAGACCACGTTCTGGGAGACCCAGTACTTC
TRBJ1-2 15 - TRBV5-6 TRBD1 CASSLAGTGLRSYTF TGTGCCAGCAGCTTGGCCGGGACAGGGCTTCGGAGCTACACCTTC
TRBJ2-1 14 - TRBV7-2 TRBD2 CASRTAGGPREQFF TGTGCCAGCAGAACGGCGGGAGGGCCTCGCGAGCAGTTCTTC
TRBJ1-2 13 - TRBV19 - CASSMERIYGYTF TGTGCCAGTAGTATGGAACGGATCTATGGCTACACCTTC
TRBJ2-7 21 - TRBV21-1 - CASSKGGQKTSGRPSSYEQYF TGTGCCAGCAGCAAAGGGGGGCAGAAAACGAGCGGGAGGCCTTCCTCCTACGAGCAGTACTTC
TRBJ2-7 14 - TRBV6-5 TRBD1 CASSSGQGAYEQYF TGTGCCAGCAGTTCGGGACAGGGGGCTTACGAGCAGTACTTC
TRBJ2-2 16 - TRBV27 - CASSPPDRVNTGELFF TGTGCCAGCAGCCCCCCAGATAGGGTGAACACCGGGGAGCTGTTTTTT
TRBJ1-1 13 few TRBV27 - CASSRNSGVEAFF TGTGCCAGCAGTAGAAACTCGGGAGTTGAAGCTTTCTTT
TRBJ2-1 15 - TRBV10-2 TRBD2 CASSAGTSGFNEQFF TGCGCCAGCAGTGCCGGGACTAGCGGTTTCAATGAGCAGTTCTTC
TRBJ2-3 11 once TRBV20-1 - CSARLKDTQYF TGCAGTGCTAGGCTTAAAGATACGCAGTATTTT
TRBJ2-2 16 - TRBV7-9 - CASSPQRTVNTGELFF TGTGCCAGCAGCCCCCAACGGACGGTCAACACCGGGGAGCTGTTTTTT
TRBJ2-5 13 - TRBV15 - CATSWTEGETQYF TGTGCCACCAGCTGGACGGAGGGAGAGACCCAGTACTTC